Included here is one T cell receptor (beta chain) sequence, with context. As yet, its antigen is unknown. Method: immunoSEQ multiplex PCR; TCRdb's copy keeps in-frame clones and lacks some. The sample consists of around 30,000 clones, over 75% of them appearing once. The data belong to a study of T cells in narcolepsy. Background on the study: Healthy controls were enrolled alongside patients with narcolepsy type 1 or type 2.

Overall study results and limits: Same-patient CSF and blood CD4+ T cell clonotypes included HCRT-specific and TRIB2-specific autoreactive ones. Blood of same and different patients, but not healthy controls, reportedly held recurring autoreactive clonotypes. No autoreactive T cell clone sequences appeared in some memory CD4+ repertoires.

This clonotype originated in a human donor with narcolepsy. Sequencing input: CD45RA- memory CD4+ T cells from PBMCs.

The CDR3 here is CASSARLQGTGSWEQYF. The CDR3 DNA reads as TGTGCCAGCAGCGCCCGTCTACAGGGTACGGGGAGCTGGGAGCAGTACTTC. This rearrangement joins TRBV5-4 to TRBJ2-7; D might be TRBD1 (6 bases). The CDR3 length is 17 residues. Between the trimmed V and J ends, which lost 4 bases and 7 bases, there was a span of 27 bases. CDR1 is SGHNT and CDR2 is YYREEE in the germline V gene (reference sequence).